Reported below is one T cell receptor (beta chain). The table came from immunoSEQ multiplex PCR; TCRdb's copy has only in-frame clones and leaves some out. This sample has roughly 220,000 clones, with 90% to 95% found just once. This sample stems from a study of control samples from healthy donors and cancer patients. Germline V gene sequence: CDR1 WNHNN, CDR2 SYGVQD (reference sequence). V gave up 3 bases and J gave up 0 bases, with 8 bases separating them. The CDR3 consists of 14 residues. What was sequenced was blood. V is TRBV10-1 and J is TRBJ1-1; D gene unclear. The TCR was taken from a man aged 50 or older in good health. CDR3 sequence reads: CASSDSLMNTEAFF. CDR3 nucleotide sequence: TGCGCCAGCAGTGATAGTCTAATGAACACTGAAGCTTTCTTT.